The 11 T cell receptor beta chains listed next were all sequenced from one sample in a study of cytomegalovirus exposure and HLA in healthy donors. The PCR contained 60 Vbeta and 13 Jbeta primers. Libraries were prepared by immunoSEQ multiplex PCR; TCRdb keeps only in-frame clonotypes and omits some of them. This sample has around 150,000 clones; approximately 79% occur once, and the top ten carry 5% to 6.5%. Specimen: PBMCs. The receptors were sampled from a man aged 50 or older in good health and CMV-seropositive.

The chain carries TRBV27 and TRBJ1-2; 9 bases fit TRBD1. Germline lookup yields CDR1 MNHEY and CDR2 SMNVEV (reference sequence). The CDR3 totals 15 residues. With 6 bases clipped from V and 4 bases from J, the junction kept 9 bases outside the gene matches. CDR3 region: CASSSTGGAGYGYTF. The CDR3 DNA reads TGTGCCAGCAGCTCCACAGGGGGCGCGGGCTATGGCTACACCTTC.

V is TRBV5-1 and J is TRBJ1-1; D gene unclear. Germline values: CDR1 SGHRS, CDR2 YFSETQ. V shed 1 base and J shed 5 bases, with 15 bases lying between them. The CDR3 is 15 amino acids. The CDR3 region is CASSLSREGGTEAFF. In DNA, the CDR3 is TGCGCCAGCAGCTTGTCGAGGGAGGGAGGGACTGAAGCTTTCTTT. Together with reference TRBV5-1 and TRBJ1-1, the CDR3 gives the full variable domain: KAGVTQTPRYLIKTRGQQVTLSCSPISGHRSVSWYQQTPGQGLQFLFEYFSETQRNKGNFPGRFSGRQFSNSRSEMNVSTLELGDSALYLCASSLSREGGTEAFFGQGTRLTVV.

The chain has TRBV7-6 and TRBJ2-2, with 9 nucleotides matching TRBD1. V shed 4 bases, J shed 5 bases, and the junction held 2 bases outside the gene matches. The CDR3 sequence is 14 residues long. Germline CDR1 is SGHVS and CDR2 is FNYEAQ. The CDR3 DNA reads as TGTGCCAGCAGCTGGGGACAGGGTACCGGGGAGCTGTTTTTT. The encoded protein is CASSWGQGTGELFF.

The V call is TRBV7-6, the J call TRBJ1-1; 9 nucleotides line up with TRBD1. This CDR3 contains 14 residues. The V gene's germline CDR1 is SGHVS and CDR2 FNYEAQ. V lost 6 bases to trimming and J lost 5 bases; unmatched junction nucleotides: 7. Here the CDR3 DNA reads TGTGCCAGCAGTTCGGGACAGGGAAGTACTGAAGCTTTCTTT. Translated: CASSSGQGSTEAFF.

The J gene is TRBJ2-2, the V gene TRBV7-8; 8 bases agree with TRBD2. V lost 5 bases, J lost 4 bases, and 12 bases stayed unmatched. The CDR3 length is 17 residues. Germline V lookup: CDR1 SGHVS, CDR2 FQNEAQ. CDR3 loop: CASSPVGGEGSTGELFF. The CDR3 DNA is TGTGCCAGCAGCCCAGTCGGGGGGGAGGGGAGCACCGGGGAGCTGTTTTTT.

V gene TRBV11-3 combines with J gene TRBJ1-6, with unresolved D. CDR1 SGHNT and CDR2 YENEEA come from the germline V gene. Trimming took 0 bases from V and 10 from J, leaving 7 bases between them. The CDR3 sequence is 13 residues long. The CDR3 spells CASSLDLESPLHF. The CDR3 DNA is TGTGCCAGCAGCTTAGATCTGGAGTCACCCCTCCACTTT.

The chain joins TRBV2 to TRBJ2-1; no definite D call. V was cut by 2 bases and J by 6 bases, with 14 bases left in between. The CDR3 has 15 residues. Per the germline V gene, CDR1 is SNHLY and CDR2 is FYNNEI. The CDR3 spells CASSESTDTINEQFF. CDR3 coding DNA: TGTGCCAGCAGTGAATCAACTGATACGATCAATGAGCAGTTCTTC.

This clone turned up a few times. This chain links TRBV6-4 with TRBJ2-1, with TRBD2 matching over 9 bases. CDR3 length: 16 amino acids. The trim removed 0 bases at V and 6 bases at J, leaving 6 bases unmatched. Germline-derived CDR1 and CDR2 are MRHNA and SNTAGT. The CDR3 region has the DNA TGTGCCAGCAGTGACTCATTAGCGGGAGAAAGCAATGAGCAGTTCTTC. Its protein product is CASSDSLAGESNEQFF.

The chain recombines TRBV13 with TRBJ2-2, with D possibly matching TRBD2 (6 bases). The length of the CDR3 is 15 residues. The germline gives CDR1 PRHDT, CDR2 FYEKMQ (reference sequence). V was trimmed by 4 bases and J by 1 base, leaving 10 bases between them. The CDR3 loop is CASSWTGLNTGELFF. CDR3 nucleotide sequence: TGTGCCAGCAGCTGGACGGGACTGAACACCGGGGAGCTGTTTTTT.

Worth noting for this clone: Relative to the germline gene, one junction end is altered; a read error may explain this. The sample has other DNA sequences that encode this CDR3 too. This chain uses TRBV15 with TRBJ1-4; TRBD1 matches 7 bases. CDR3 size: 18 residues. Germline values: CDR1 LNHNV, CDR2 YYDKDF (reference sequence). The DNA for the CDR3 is TGCGCCACCAGCAGAGACAATAGACACAGGGGTCCGGGGGAAAAACTGTTTTTT. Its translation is CATSRDNRHRGPGEKLFF.

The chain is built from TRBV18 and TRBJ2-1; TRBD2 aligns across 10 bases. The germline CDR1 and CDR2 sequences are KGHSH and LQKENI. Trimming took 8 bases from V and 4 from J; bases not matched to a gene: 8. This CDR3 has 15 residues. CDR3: CASAWTSGTYNEQFF. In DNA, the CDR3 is TGTGCCAGCGCCTGGACTAGCGGAACTTACAATGAGCAGTTCTTC.